This TCR beta chain was captured by sequencing in a study of identical twins. Study-wide points: Insertions were reduced in abundant cord blood beta clonotypes but not in memory repertoires.

CDR3 length: 13 amino acids. The V end lost 3 bases, the J end lost 0 bases, and 9 bases lay between the germline ends. CDR1 DFQATT and CDR2 SNEGSKA come from the germline V gene (reference sequence). Unique molecular identifiers were present on cDNA, and template switching added a universal primer site. TCRdb reanalysed the 5' RACE reads using MiXCR and keeps one entry per CDR3 protein. The sample yields under 350,000 distinct CDR3 sequences, roughly 9% seen once. The sample holds a few counts of this clonotype. Its specificity is unknown. The same sample was also studied in work on yellow fever vaccine responses in identical twins.

Sequences were obtained from CD8+ T cells sorted from blood. The V and J genes are TRBV20-1 and TRBJ2-7; D unclear. The clonotype comes from a woman between 18 and 29 years old in good health. CDR3 region: CSARSRSSYEQYF. The CDR3 DNA is TGCAGTGCTAGGTCCAGGAGCTCCTACGAGCAGTACTTC.